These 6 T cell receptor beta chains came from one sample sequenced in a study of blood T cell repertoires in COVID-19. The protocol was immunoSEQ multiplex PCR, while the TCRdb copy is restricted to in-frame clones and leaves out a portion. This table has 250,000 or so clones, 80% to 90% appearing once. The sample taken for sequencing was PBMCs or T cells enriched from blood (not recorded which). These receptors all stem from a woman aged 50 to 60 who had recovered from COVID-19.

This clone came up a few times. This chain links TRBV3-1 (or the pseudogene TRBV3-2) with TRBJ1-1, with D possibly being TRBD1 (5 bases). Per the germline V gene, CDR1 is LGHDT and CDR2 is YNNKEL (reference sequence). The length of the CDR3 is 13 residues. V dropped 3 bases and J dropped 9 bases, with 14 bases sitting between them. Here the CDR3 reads CASSQTQGTQAFF. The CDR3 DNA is TGTGCCAGCAGCCAGACCCAGGGTACTCAAGCTTTCTTT.

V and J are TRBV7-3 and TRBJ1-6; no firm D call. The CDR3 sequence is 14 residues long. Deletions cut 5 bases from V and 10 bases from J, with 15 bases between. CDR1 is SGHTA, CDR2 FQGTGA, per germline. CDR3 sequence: CASSLDLSRSPLHF. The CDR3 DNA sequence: TGTGCCAGCAGCCTCGATCTGTCTAGGTCACCCCTCCACTTT.

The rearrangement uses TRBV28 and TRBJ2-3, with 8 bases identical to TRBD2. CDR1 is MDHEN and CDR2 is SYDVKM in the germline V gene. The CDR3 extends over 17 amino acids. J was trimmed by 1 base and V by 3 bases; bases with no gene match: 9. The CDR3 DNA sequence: TGTGCCAGCAGTTTTTTTTCGGCGGGAGGCCGCACAGATACGCAGTATTTT. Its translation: CASSFFSAGGRTDTQYF.

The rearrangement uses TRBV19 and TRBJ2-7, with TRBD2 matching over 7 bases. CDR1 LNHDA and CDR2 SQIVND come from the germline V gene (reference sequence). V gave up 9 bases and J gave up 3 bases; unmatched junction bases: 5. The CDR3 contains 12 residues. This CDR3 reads CASRGRGYEQYF. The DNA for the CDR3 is TGTGCCAGCCGGGGGAGGGGCTACGAGCAGTACTTC. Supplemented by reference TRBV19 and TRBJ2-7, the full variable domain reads DGGITQSPKYLFRKEGQNVTLSCEQNLNHDAMYWYRQDPGQGLRLIYYSQIVNDFQKGDIAEGYSVSREKKESFPLTVTSAQKNPTAFYLCASRGRGYEQYFGPGTRLTVT.

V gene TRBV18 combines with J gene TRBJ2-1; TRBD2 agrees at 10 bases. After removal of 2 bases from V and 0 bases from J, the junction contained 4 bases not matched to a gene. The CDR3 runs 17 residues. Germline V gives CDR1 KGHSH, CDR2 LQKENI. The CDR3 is CASSPVLAGSSYNEQFF. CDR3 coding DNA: TGTGCCAGCTCACCAGTACTAGCGGGGTCCTCCTACAATGAGCAGTTCTTC.

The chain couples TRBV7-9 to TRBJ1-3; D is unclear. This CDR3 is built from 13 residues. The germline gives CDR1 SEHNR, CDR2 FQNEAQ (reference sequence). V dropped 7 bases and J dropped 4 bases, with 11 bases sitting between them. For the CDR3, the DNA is TGTGCCAGCACCCCCGGAGCAGGAAACACCATATATTTT. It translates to CASTPGAGNTIYF.